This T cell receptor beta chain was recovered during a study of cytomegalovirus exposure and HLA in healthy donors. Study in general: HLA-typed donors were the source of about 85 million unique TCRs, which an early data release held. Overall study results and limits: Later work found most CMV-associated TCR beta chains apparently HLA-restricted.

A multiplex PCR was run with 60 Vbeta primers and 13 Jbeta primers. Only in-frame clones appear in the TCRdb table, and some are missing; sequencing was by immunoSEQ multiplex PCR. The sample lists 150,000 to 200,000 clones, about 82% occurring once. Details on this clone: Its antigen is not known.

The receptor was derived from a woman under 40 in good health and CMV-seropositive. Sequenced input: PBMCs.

The CDR3 here is CASSWTGGYGYTF. The CDR3 nucleotides read TGTGCCAGCAGTTGGACAGGGGGCTATGGCTACACCTTC. This chain joins TRBV5-4 and TRBJ1-2, with 10 bases lining up with TRBD1. CDR1 SGHNT and CDR2 YYREEE come from the germline V gene (reference sequence). The length of the CDR3 is 13 residues. V gave up 5 bases and J gave up 4 bases; unmatched junction bases: 2.